These 27 T cell receptor beta chains share one sample of origin, sequenced in a study of CD8 T cells in ankylosing spondylitis. TCRdb re-analysed the 5' RACE reads in MiXCR, keeping a single row per CDR3 protein. Altogether 26,000 or so distinct CDR3 sequences are present, 6.5% to 9.5% being singletons, with the ten largest covering almost 30%. What was sequenced was blood. Source of these receptors: a male donor with ankylosing spondylitis or in good health (not recorded which).

The chain is built from TRBV29-1 and TRBJ2-2; D is unclear. Trimming stripped 4 bases from V and 5 bases from J, with 11 bases between. The CDR3 is 13 residues long. The germline CDR1 and CDR2 sequences are SQVTM and ANQGSEA. The CDR3 loop is CSVGALGTGELFF. Here the CDR3 DNA reads TGCAGCGTTGGGGCACTGGGGACCGGGGAGCTGTTTTTT.

V usage is TRBV4-2 and J usage is TRBJ2-2, with D unresolved. The V end lost 4 bases, the J end lost 11 bases, and 14 bases lay between the germline ends. The CDR3 consists of 13 residues. In germline, CDR1 is LGHNA, CDR2 YNFKEQ. The CDR3 reads CASSPGPGLELFF. The CDR3 nucleotides read TGTGCCAGCAGCCCCGGGCCCGGGCTAGAGCTGTTTTTT.

The V call is TRBV29-1, the J call TRBJ1-2; D gene ambiguous. V lost 5 bases and J lost 4, with 11 bases in between. There are 12 residues in the CDR3. CDR1 SQVTM and CDR2 ANQGSEA come from the germline V gene. This chain's CDR3 is CSVLRSPYGYTF. In DNA, the CDR3 is TGCAGCGTTCTACGGTCACCCTATGGCTACACCTTC. The full variable domain, with the rest looked up from reference TRBV29-1 and TRBJ1-2, is SAVISQKPSRDICQRGTSLTIQCQVDSQVTMMFWYRQQPGQSLTLIATANQGSEATYESGFVIDKFPISRPNLTFSTLTVSNMSPEDSSIYLCSVLRSPYGYTFGSGTRLTVV.

In this sample, this clonotype turned up many times. The chain carries TRBV10-3 and TRBJ2-1; weak D call: TRBD2 (6 bases). Germline CDR1 reads ENHRY; CDR2 reads SYGVKD. This CDR3 region has 15 residues. Trimming cost V 5 bases and J 4 bases, with 15 bases left between them. The CDR3 is CAISQSAGLYNEQFF. The CDR3 coding sequence is TGTGCCATCAGTCAGAGTGCGGGACTGTACAATGAGCAGTTCTTC.

As DNA, the CDR3 is TGCGCCAGCAGCCAAAGCAGCGGGGGATACAATGAGCAGTTCTTC. This translates into CASSQSSGGYNEQFF. This chain connects TRBV4-3 to TRBJ2-1, with TRBD2 matching over 8 bases. The V and J ends lost 2 bases and 4 bases, in that order; junction bases with no gene match: 4. Germline V CDR1 and CDR2: LGHNA, YSLEER. This CDR3 is built from 15 residues.

The CDR3 DNA is TGTGCCAGCAGTAGCGGGGTTTACAATGAGCAGTTCTTC. It encodes CASSSGVYNEQFF. This chain uses TRBV28 with TRBJ2-1, with 7 bases lining up with TRBD2. This CDR3 spans 13 amino acids. The germline gives CDR1 MDHEN, CDR2 SYDVKM. The trim removed 5 bases at V and 4 bases at J, leaving 2 bases unmatched.

V gene TRBV28 combines with J gene TRBJ2-7; unclear D gene. This CDR3 spans 14 amino acids. Trimming removed 4 bases from V and 3 bases from J, with 13 bases in between. Germline values: CDR1 MDHEN, CDR2 SYDVKM. CDR3 amino acids: CASSSEPPLYEQYV. For the CDR3, the DNA is TGTGCCAGCAGTTCCGAGCCCCCACTCTACGAGCAGTACGTC.

The table lists this clonotype with a few counts. The genes are TRBV20-1 and TRBJ1-5; TRBD1 is a possible D gene (6 bases). V lost 5 bases, J lost 2 bases, and 13 bases lay in between. Germline V gene sequence: CDR1 DFQATT, CDR2 SNEGSKA (reference sequence). The length of the CDR3 is 14 residues. The CDR3 here is CSAQGFGGNQPQHF. The CDR3, as DNA: TGCAGTGCTCAGGGGTTCGGTGGCAATCAGCCCCAGCATTTT.

CDR3 protein: CASSSSGWVAFF. The CDR3 coding sequence is TGTGCCAGCAGCTCCTCAGGGTGGGTTGCTTTCTTT. The V gene is TRBV13, the J gene TRBJ1-1; D is perhaps TRBD1 (5 bases). The CDR3 spans 12 residues. Germline V CDR1 and CDR2: PRHDT, FYEKMQ (reference sequence). V shed 4 bases and J shed 11 bases, with 14 bases lying between them. Combining the CDR3 with reference TRBV13 and TRBJ1-1 gives the whole variable domain AAGVIQSPRHLIKEKRETATLKCYPIPRHDTVYWYQQGPGQDPQFLISFYEKMQSDKGSIPDRFSAQQFSDYHSELNMSSLELGDSALYFCASSSSGWVAFFGQGTRLTVV.

Details on this clonotype: Just one base apart from a much larger clone, this may be a read error. The chain links TRBV15 to TRBJ1-1; D perhaps matches TRBD1 (5 bases). Trimming shortened V by 7 bases and J by 1 base, and 16 bases separated the two germline ends. Germline loops: CDR1 LNHNV, CDR2 YYDKDF (reference sequence). This CDR3 comprises 15 residues. CDR3 coding DNA: TGTGCCACCAACAAAGGGGACCTACAGAACACTGAAGCTTTCTTT. Its translation is CATNKGDLQNTEAFF.

This chain uses TRBV21-1 with TRBJ2-1; TRBD1 is the table's D call and was not checked against the DNA. TRBV21-1 is assigned pseudogene status. This CDR3 is 17 amino acids long. The CDR3 loop reads CASSKEQGTGPYNEQFF. The CDR3 coding sequence is TGTGCCAGCAGCAAAGAACAAGGGACAGGGCCCTACAATGAGCAGTTCTTC.

This clonotype was seen repeatedly, ten times or more. The genes are TRBV20-1 and TRBJ2-1; TRBD2 matches at 9 bases. The CDR3 totals 19 residues. Germline V gene data show CDR1 as DFQATT and CDR2 as SNEGSKA (reference sequence). V gave up 0 bases and J gave up 6 bases; unmatched junction bases: 18. The CDR3 protein is CSARDLSGGGVYRVNEQFF. CDR3 coding DNA: TGCAGTGCTAGAGATCTTAGCGGGGGTGGTGTGTATAGAGTCAATGAGCAGTTCTTC.

A few counts support this clonotype. The chain employs TRBV12-3 or TRBV12-4 and TRBJ2-2; D might be TRBD2 (5 bases). V was shortened by 6 bases and J by 1 base, with 15 bases between the two germline ends. This CDR3 region has 16 residues. The CDR3 protein is CASSLLNGVNTGELFF. CDR3 coding DNA: TGTGCCAGCAGCCTCCTGAACGGGGTGAACACCGGGGAGCTGTTTTTT.

The chain carries TRBV3-1 and TRBJ2-7; TRBD2 matches 7 bases. With V trimmed by 4 bases and J by 3 bases, 6 bases remained unmatched. From germline, CDR1 is LGHDT and CDR2 YNNKEL (reference sequence). The CDR3 extends over 14 amino acids. The DNA for the CDR3 is TGTGCCAGCAGCCCCGGGACTACCCTCTACGAGCAGTACTTC. This codes for CASSPGTTLYEQYF.

The chain links TRBV6-2 or TRBV6-3 to TRBJ1-1; 8 bases line up with TRBD1. Losses at the gene ends were 4 bases for V and 5 bases for J; bases not matched to a gene: 12. CDR3 length equals 16 residues. CDR1 is MNHEY, CDR2 SVGEGT, per germline. The CDR3, as DNA: TGTGCCAGCAGTTGGCTGACAGGGGCGCCGAGAACTGAAGCTTTCTTT. The encoded protein is CASSWLTGAPRTEAFF.

This clonotype was observed a handful of times. This chain uses TRBV6-5 with TRBJ1-6, with D perhaps matching TRBD1 (5 bases). Germline V gene data show CDR1 as MNHEY and CDR2 as SVGAGI. The V and J ends lost 2 bases and 10 bases respectively, with 12 bases between them. The CDR3 is 14 amino acids. The CDR3 sequence is CASSYEGFGSPLHF. Here the CDR3 DNA reads TGTGCCAGCAGTTACGAGGGGTTCGGGTCACCCCTCCACTTT.

This clonotype was detected many times. The chain uses TRBV7-7 and TRBJ2-2; a weak D match, TRBD2 (5 bases). Trimming pared 5 bases from V and 5 bases from J, leaving 9 bases between. This CDR3 has 13 residues. CDR1 and CDR2 from the germline V gene are SSHAT and FNYEAQ (reference sequence). As DNA, the CDR3 is TGTGCCAGCAGCCTCACTAGAACCGGGGAGCTGTTTTTT. It encodes CASSLTRTGELFF.

This clonotype was observed at least ten times. The DNA of the CDR3 is TGCAGTGCTCGGGACCTGAAGTACGAGCAGTACTTC. This encodes CSARDLKYEQYF. J is TRBJ2-7 and V is TRBV20-1; D could derive from TRBD1 or TRBD2 (5 bases each). The CDR3 covers 12 residues. V lost 5 bases to trimming and J lost 4 bases, with 12 bases between them. Germline assignment: CDR1 DFQATT and CDR2 SNEGSKA (reference sequence).

The chain has TRBV7-9 and TRBJ2-4; TRBD2 matches 12 bases. The germline V gene has CDR1 SEHNR and CDR2 FQNEAQ (reference sequence). The length of the CDR3 is 17 residues. Germline trimming cut 5 bases from V and 0 bases from J; bases unmatched to any gene: 5. CDR3 sequence: CASSPPGLAGAKNIQYF. CDR3 nucleotide sequence: TGTGCCAGCAGCCCACCGGGACTAGCGGGAGCCAAAAACATTCAGTACTTC.

This clonotype was recorded at least ten times. The chain uses TRBV29-1 and TRBJ2-1, with 10 bases aligning to TRBD2. Germline V CDR1 and CDR2: SQVTM, ANQGSEA. The CDR3 contains 13 residues. The V segment lost 4 bases and the J segment 9 bases; nucleotides outside the gene matches: 6. This CDR3 reads CSVGASGRGEQFF. For the CDR3, the DNA is TGCAGCGTTGGCGCTAGCGGGAGAGGTGAGCAGTTCTTC.

In this sample, this clonotype turned up a few times. As DNA, the CDR3 is TGTGCCAGCCCTCCCCCCGGGGGGTTAGCCCAGACTAGCACAGATACGCAGTATTTT. Translating gives CASPPPGGLAQTSTDTQYF. The chain is built from TRBV28 and TRBJ2-3; 7 positions agree with TRBD2. Germline V gene lookup returns CDR1 MDHEN and CDR2 SYDVKM. After removal of 8 bases from V and 0 bases from J, the junction contained 20 bases not matched to a gene. This CDR3 comprises 19 residues.

This clonotype has only a few counts. This chain links TRBV7-9 with TRBJ1-4, with no clear D. Trimming took off 7 bases at V and 1 base at J, with 13 bases between the two ends. Germline CDR1 reads SEHNR; CDR2 reads FQNEAQ (reference sequence). The CDR3 totals 15 residues. CDR3 residues: CASTPALGTNEKLFF. The DNA for the CDR3 is TGTGCCAGCACCCCGGCCCTGGGAACTAATGAAAAACTGTTTTTT.

The DNA of the CDR3 is TGTGCCAGCAGCTTGTTACCGGATCCAACCGGGGAGCTGTTTTTT. Translation: CASSLLPDPTGELFF. The chain joins TRBV5-6 to TRBJ2-2, with D unresolved. The germline V and J ends were trimmed by 1 base and 5 bases, with 12 bases remaining between them. This CDR3 is 15 amino acids long. The V gene's germline CDR1 is SGHDT and CDR2 YYEEEE.

This clonotype was detected a few times. The chain links TRBV7-2 to TRBJ2-1; 12 positions match TRBD2. Germline assignment: CDR1 SGHTA and CDR2 FQGNSA. The CDR3 runs to 15 residues. With 5 bases clipped from V and 8 bases from J, the junction kept 7 bases outside the gene matches. This CDR3 is CASSPLAGGTDEQFF. CDR3 DNA sequence: TGTGCCAGCAGCCCCCTAGCGGGGGGGACGGATGAGCAGTTCTTC.

Many counts were recorded for this clonotype. The rearrangement links TRBV12-3 or TRBV12-4 to TRBJ2-2; TRBD2 might be the D (5 bases). The CDR3 consists of 14 residues. V lost 7 bases to trimming and J lost 8 bases, with 17 bases between them. The CDR3 spells CASTPVRDAGELFF. CDR3 coding DNA: TGTGCCAGCACCCCTGTGAGGGATGCGGGGGAGCTGTTTTTT.

In its sample, this clonotype was seen many times. CDR3 nucleotides: TGTGCCAGCAGTCTGTGGACTAGCGGGAACACCGGGGAGCTGTTTTTT. Translated, it gives CASSLWTSGNTGELFF. The genes are TRBV27 and TRBJ2-2, with 10 bases that match TRBD2. The V gene end was trimmed by 5 bases and the J gene end by 1 base; junction bases not matched to a gene: 4. Germline V CDR1 and CDR2: MNHEY, SMNVEV (reference sequence). This CDR3 region has 16 residues.

This clonotype was observed many times. The rearrangement joins TRBV7-2 to TRBJ2-3; D not resolved. Germline V gene data show CDR1 as SGHTA and CDR2 as FQGNSA. The ends were cut back, 1 base at V and 6 bases at J, with 11 bases in the middle. This CDR3 has 14 amino acids. The CDR3 loop reads CASSLVRRKDTQYF. CDR3 nucleotides: TGTGCCAGCAGCTTAGTCCGGCGGAAGGATACGCAGTATTTT. The full variable domain, its missing parts supplied by reference TRBV7-2 and TRBJ2-3, is GAGVSQSPSNKVTEKGKDVELRCDPISGHTALYWYRQSLGQGLEFLIYFQGNSAPDKSGLPSDRFSAERTGGSVSTLTIQRTQQEDSAVYLCASSLVRRKDTQYFGPGTRLTVL.